This TCR beta chain was found in a study of blood T cells in healthy people across ages. This clonotype was recorded many times. Germline CDR1 reads DFQATT; CDR2 reads SNEGSKA (reference sequence). The V end lost 0 bases, the J end lost 7 bases, and 13 bases lay between the germline ends. This CDR3 has 14 amino acids. Primed by a sample-barcoded 5' primer and a J-beta primer mix, a second PCR proceeded for about 7 to 12 cycles. A tag from a template-switch adaptor with 12 random nucleotides marked each cDNA molecule. One entry per CDR3 protein results from TCRdb running MiXCR on the 5' RACE reads. This table has fewer than 2,000,000 distinct CDR3 sequences, about 31% appearing once.

The TCR sequence derives from a woman aged 25 to 39 in good health. The sequencing sample was made of blood. This chain uses TRBV20-1 with TRBJ2-1, with D possibly TRBD1 on 5 matching bases. Written as DNA, the CDR3 is TGCAGTGCTAGAGACGCAGGGAAAATAAATGAGCAGTTCTTC. The encoded protein is CSARDAGKINEQFF.